The entry below gives a single TCR beta chain sequence along with its context. V was clipped by 0 bases and J by 3 bases; unmatched bases: 1. The CDR3 is made up of 14 amino acids. CDR1 is MGHRA, CDR2 YSYEKL, per germline. Assay used: immunoSEQ multiplex PCR; TCRdb lists only in-frame clones, some missing. Among about 38,000 clones listed, approximately 92% were seen once. The sample belongs to a study of T cell changes during pregnancy in multiple sclerosis. This chain uses TRBV4-1 with TRBJ1-2; 7 bases align to TRBD1. The receptor comes from a female donor with multiple sclerosis, enrolled in a pregnancy study. Here the sequenced sample was CD8+ T cells from peripheral blood mononuclear cells, taken after pregnancy. Here the CDR3 reads CASSQDDRDYGYTF. CDR3 nucleotides: TGCGCCAGCAGCCAAGATGACAGGGACTATGGCTACACCTTC.